Listed here are 28 T cell receptor beta chains from one sample, sequenced in a study of blood T cell repertoires in COVID-19. The assay was immunoSEQ multiplex PCR, and TCRdb's table has in-frame clones only and misses some. Altogether a few hundred thousand clones are present, 85% to 90% being singletons, with the ten largest covering 5.5% to 8%. Sequences were obtained from peripheral blood. These receptors were collected from a woman aged 45-65 years with COVID-19, enrolled during active disease.

This chain's CDR3 is CATRWGTGDTGELFF. CDR3 DNA sequence: TGTGCCACCAGGTGGGGGACAGGGGACACCGGGGAGCTGTTTTTT. This chain connects TRBV24-1 to TRBJ2-2; TRBD1 aligns across 10 bases. Germline CDR1 is KGHDR and CDR2 is SFDVKD. This CDR3 has 15 amino acids. The ends lost 7 bases at V and 3 bases at J; junction bases unmatched: 4.

This clone came up once. V usage is TRBV21-1 and J usage is TRBJ2-4; the table calls TRBD2, which could not be checked here. TRBV21-1 is a known pseudogene. This CDR3 comprises 19 residues. CDR3 region: CASSKEGASGREDKNIQYF. The DNA for the CDR3 is TGTGCCAGCAGCAAAGAGGGAGCTAGCGGGAGGGAGGACAAAAACATTCAGTACTTC.

V gene TRBV30 combines with J gene TRBJ2-1, with 10 bases lining up with TRBD2. Germline values: CDR1 GTSNPN, CDR2 SVGIG (reference sequence). Unmatched junction bases numbered 11, after V lost 0 bases and J lost 0 bases. This CDR3 contains 19 residues. The CDR3 bases are TGTGCCTGGAGTGTAACCAGCGGGAGGGCCAGAAGCTCCTACAATGAGCAGTTCTTC. It translates to CAWSVTSGRARSSYNEQFF.

The chain has TRBV11-3 and TRBJ2-1; maybe TRBD1 (5 bases). Trimming pared 5 bases from V and 4 bases from J, leaving 12 bases between. The CDR3 sequence is 14 residues long. The V gene's germline CDR1 is SGHNT and CDR2 YENEEA. CDR3 sequence reads: CASSPEQGYNEQFF. Here the CDR3 DNA reads TGTGCCAGCAGCCCGGAGCAGGGTTACAATGAGCAGTTCTTC.

This clone was picked up a small number of times. CDR3 amino acids: CASSQGGEAFF. For the CDR3, the DNA is TGCGCCAGCAGCCAAGGAGGCGAAGCTTTCTTT. This chain connects TRBV4-1 to TRBJ1-1; D remains unclear. Germline V lookup: CDR1 MGHRA, CDR2 YSYEKL. The CDR3 runs 11 residues. V gave up 1 base and J gave up 8 bases, with 5 bases separating them.

The J gene is TRBJ2-2, the V gene TRBV7-6, with D perhaps matching TRBD1 (7 bases). In germline, CDR1 is SGHVS, CDR2 FNYEAQ. V was cut by 2 bases and J by 4 bases, with 11 bases left in between. The CDR3 has 15 residues. The CDR3 sequence is CASSLQGEVTGELFF. Here the CDR3 DNA reads TGTGCCAGCAGCTTACAGGGGGAGGTCACCGGGGAGCTGTTTTTT.

The genes are TRBV4-2 and TRBJ2-2; TRBD1 might be the D (7 bases). The germline V and J ends were trimmed by 1 base and 5 bases, with 14 bases remaining between them. Germline V gives CDR1 LGHNA, CDR2 YNFKEQ. This CDR3 is 16 amino acids long. Here the CDR3 reads CASSQVQGGGTGELFF. The CDR3 nucleotides read TGTGCCAGCAGCCAAGTCCAGGGGGGAGGTACCGGGGAGCTGTTTTTT.

This clone occurred once. The chain combines TRBV10-1 with TRBJ2-1; D is possibly TRBD2 (5 bases). Trimming stripped 3 bases from V and 7 bases from J, with 16 bases between. The CDR3 consists of 15 residues. From germline, CDR1 is WNHNN and CDR2 SYGVQD (reference sequence). The chain's CDR3 is CASSDSELGVNEQFF. CDR3 sequence (DNA): TGCGCCAGCAGTGACTCCGAGCTCGGGGTGAATGAGCAGTTCTTC.

The J gene is TRBJ2-7, the V gene TRBV18; 13 positions match TRBD2. CDR1 KGHSH and CDR2 LQKENI come from the germline V gene. The CDR3 sequence is 14 residues long. The trim removed 4 bases at V and 5 bases at J, leaving 2 bases unmatched. CDR3 in DNA: TGTGCCAGCTCACAAGGACTAGCGGGAGACGAGCAGTACTTC. Amino acids: CASSQGLAGDEQYF.

The chain carries TRBV7-3 and TRBJ2-7; no definite D call. There are 11 residues in the CDR3. Germline V CDR1 and CDR2: SGHTA, FQGTGA. Trimming stripped 5 bases from V and 1 base from J, with 3 bases between. The CDR3 region has the DNA TGTGCCAGCAGCCCGTCCTACGAGCAGTACTTC. Translated: CASSPSYEQYF. Filled out from reference TRBV7-3 and TRBJ2-7, the complete variable domain reads GAGVSQTPSNKVTEKGKYVELRCDPISGHTALYWYRQSLGQGPEFLIYFQGTGAADDSGLPNDRFFAVRPEGSVSTLKIQRTERGDSAVYLCASSPSYEQYFGPGTRLTVT.

This chain links TRBV5-1 with TRBJ1-3; maybe TRBD1 (5 bases). The CDR3 totals 18 residues. Trimming shortened V by 4 bases and J by 0 bases, and 20 bases separated the two germline ends. Germline V gene sequence: CDR1 SGHRS, CDR2 YFSETQ. This chain's CDR3 is CASSRGGSTGNSGNTIYF. Here the CDR3 DNA reads TGCGCCAGCAGCAGGGGCGGGAGTACAGGAAACTCTGGAAACACCATATATTTT.

The chain has TRBV11-2 and TRBJ1-3, with D hard to call. Germline-derived CDR1 and CDR2 are SGHAT and FQNNGV. This CDR3 spans 14 amino acids. The V and J ends lost 0 bases and 5 bases respectively, with 8 bases between them. This chain's CDR3 is CASSLEGGRNTIYF. DNA of the CDR3: TGTGCCAGCAGCTTAGAAGGCGGTCGAAACACCATATATTTT. The variable domain in full, completed from reference TRBV11-2 and TRBJ1-3, reads EAGVAQSPRYKIIEKRQSVAFWCNPISGHATLYWYQQILGQGPKLLIQFQNNGVVDDSQLPKDRFSAERLKGVDSTLKIQPAKLEDSAVYLCASSLEGGRNTIYFGEGSWLTVV.

CDR3 coding DNA: TGTGCCAGCTCCACAGGGGTAAGCGGTCAGCCCCAGCATTTT. Its protein is CASSTGVSGQPQHF. The V call is TRBV18, the J call TRBJ1-5; 7 nucleotides agree with TRBD1. Germline CDR1 is KGHSH and CDR2 is LQKENI. This CDR3 is built from 14 residues. V shed 6 bases and J 6 bases; nucleotides not matched to a gene: 8.

The count of this clone is one. This rearrangement joins TRBV6-5 to TRBJ1-4; weak D call: TRBD1 (6 bases). V dropped 5 bases and J dropped 7 bases, with 17 bases sitting between them. The CDR3 extends over 15 amino acids. In germline, CDR1 is MNHEY, CDR2 SVGAGI. The CDR3 region has the DNA TGTGCCAGCAGTACCCGGTGGCAGGGGATTGAAAAACTGTTTTTT. Translation: CASSTRWQGIEKLFF.

V and J are TRBV6-4 and TRBJ1-2, with 7 bases lining up with TRBD1. After removal of 6 bases from V and 7 bases from J, the junction contained 11 bases not matched to a gene. Germline CDR1 reads MRHNA; CDR2 reads SNTAGT. The CDR3 spans 14 residues. CDR3 sequence: CASSLDAAGGGYTF. CDR3 bases: TGTGCCAGCAGCCTCGACGCGGCAGGGGGTGGCTACACCTTC.

V usage is TRBV2 and J usage is TRBJ1-4; TRBD1 matches 7 bases. Germline CDR1 is SNHLY and CDR2 is FYNNEI. V gave up 6 bases and J gave up 8 bases; unmatched junction bases: 18. The CDR3 loop spans 17 amino acids. The DNA of the CDR3 is TGTGCCAGCAGCAATTCCGTTAAGACAGGGTTTGGGGAAAAACTGTTTTTT. Its translation is CASSNSVKTGFGEKLFF.

V is TRBV7-2 and J is TRBJ2-1; 11 nucleotides match TRBD2. The CDR3 extends over 15 amino acids. The germline V gene has CDR1 SGHTA and CDR2 FQGNSA. J was trimmed by 6 bases and V by 5 bases; bases with no gene match: 6. This CDR3 reads CASSPGLAGSNEQFF. The CDR3 DNA reads TGTGCCAGCAGCCCAGGACTAGCGGGTTCCAATGAGCAGTTCTTC.

V gene TRBV11-2 combines with J gene TRBJ2-1, with D perhaps TRBD2 (6 bases). The V gene's germline CDR1 is SGHAT and CDR2 FQNNGV. This CDR3 contains 13 residues. V was cut by 5 bases and J by 9 bases, with 14 bases left in between. The CDR3 loop reads CASSRTNPGEQFF. CDR3 in DNA: TGTGCCAGCAGCCGGACTAACCCCGGTGAGCAGTTCTTC.

The V and J genes are TRBV24-1 and TRBJ2-2; 7 bases are a match to TRBD1. Unmatched junction bases numbered 4, after V lost 3 bases and J lost 1 base. Germline V gives CDR1 KGHDR, CDR2 SFDVKD. The CDR3 runs to 16 residues. The CDR3 protein is CATSDQRQGNTGELFF. The DNA of the CDR3 is TGTGCCACCAGTGATCAACGACAGGGGAACACCGGGGAGCTGTTTTTT.

V and J are TRBV13 and TRBJ2-7; TRBD1 aligns across 9 bases. The CDR3 runs to 14 residues. The J segment lost 0 bases and the V segment lost 6 bases, leaving 3 bases of the junction unmatched. Germline CDR1 PRHDT, CDR2 FYEKMQ (reference sequence). CDR3 bases: TGTGCCAGCAGGCCGGGACAGGGCTCCTACGAGCAGTACTTC. Amino acids: CASRPGQGSYEQYF.

This sequence joins TRBV19 and TRBJ2-5, with 11 bases fitting TRBD2. Germline-derived CDR1 and CDR2 are LNHDA and SQIVND (reference sequence). The CDR3 is made up of 18 amino acids. J lost 2 bases, V lost 4 bases, and 12 bases had no gene match. The CDR3 loop reads CASSKSPGLAVQQETQYF. CDR3 coding DNA: TGTGCCAGTAGTAAATCTCCGGGACTAGCGGTTCAACAAGAGACCCAGTACTTC.

The CDR3 DNA reads TGTGCCTGGAGTGTACCGACAGGGGTATCAGAGCAGTACTTC. This encodes CAWSVPTGVSEQYF. This rearrangement joins TRBV30 to TRBJ2-7, with 8 bases lining up with TRBD1. J was trimmed by 7 bases and V by 0 bases; bases with no gene match: 8. The CDR3 runs to 14 residues. Germline-derived CDR1 and CDR2 are GTSNPN and SVGIG (reference sequence). Full variable domain (remainder filled in from reference TRBV30 and TRBJ2-7): SQTIHQWPATLVQPVGSPLSLECTVEGTSNPNLYWYRQAAGRGLQLLFYSVGIGQISSEVPQNLSASRPQDRQFILSSKKLLLSDSGFYLCAWSVPTGVSEQYFGPGTRLTVT.

The chain couples TRBV19 to TRBJ2-6; 11 nucleotides agree with TRBD2. CDR3 length: 18 amino acids. Trimming cost V 4 bases and J 3 bases; bases outside gene matches: 8. The germline V gene has CDR1 LNHDA and CDR2 SQIVND (reference sequence). DNA of the CDR3: TGTGCCAGTAGTACCGCTAGCGGGAGGTTTCATGGGGCCAACGTCCTGACTTTC. Protein: CASSTASGRFHGANVLTF.

The CDR3 coding sequence is TGTGCCAGCAGCTTATTTAGCAGGGTTGGGAATGAGCAGTTCTTC. It specifies CASSLFSRVGNEQFF. This chain joins TRBV11-3 and TRBJ2-1; the D gene is possibly TRBD1 (5 bases). V was clipped by 2 bases and J by 7 bases, with 15 bases between them. Germline V gene sequence: CDR1 SGHNT, CDR2 YENEEA. This CDR3 is 15 amino acids long.

This chain joins TRBV18 and TRBJ2-3; D perhaps matches TRBD2 (5 bases). Germline V gene lookup returns CDR1 KGHSH and CDR2 LQKENI. Trimming removed 3 bases from V and 1 base from J, with 11 bases in between. The CDR3 contains 15 residues. The CDR3 sequence is CASSPRLGGTDTQYF. The CDR3 region has the DNA TGTGCCAGCTCACCTCGACTCGGGGGCACAGATACGCAGTATTTT.

The chain couples TRBV3-1 (or the pseudogene TRBV3-2) to TRBJ1-6; D gene uncertain. Germline V gene lookup returns CDR1 LGHDT and CDR2 YNNKEL (reference sequence). V lost 2 bases and J lost 2, with 10 bases in between. The CDR3 consists of 16 residues. The CDR3 region has the DNA TGTGCCAGCAGCCAATTCGGCGGGACCTATAATTCACCCCTCCACTTT. This codes for CASSQFGGTYNSPLHF.

The J gene is TRBJ2-2, the V gene TRBV29-1; maybe TRBD1 (8 bases). The CDR3 has 14 amino acids. Germline CDR1 is SQVTM and CDR2 is ANQGSEA. Trimming stripped 2 bases from V and 3 bases from J, with 10 bases between. DNA for the CDR3: TGCAGCGTTGAAACAGGGGGGGACACCGGGGAGCTGTTTTTT. It codes for CSVETGGDTGELFF.

The chain joins TRBV5-6 to TRBJ2-4; maybe TRBD1 (6 bases). This CDR3 has 17 residues. CDR1 and CDR2 (germline): SGHDT, YYEEEE. Trimming took off 3 bases at V and 3 bases at J, with 19 bases between the two ends. The CDR3 sequence is CASSSSSQGTGKNIQYF. The CDR3 DNA reads TGTGCCAGCAGCTCATCATCTCAGGGGACGGGCAAAAACATTCAGTACTTC.